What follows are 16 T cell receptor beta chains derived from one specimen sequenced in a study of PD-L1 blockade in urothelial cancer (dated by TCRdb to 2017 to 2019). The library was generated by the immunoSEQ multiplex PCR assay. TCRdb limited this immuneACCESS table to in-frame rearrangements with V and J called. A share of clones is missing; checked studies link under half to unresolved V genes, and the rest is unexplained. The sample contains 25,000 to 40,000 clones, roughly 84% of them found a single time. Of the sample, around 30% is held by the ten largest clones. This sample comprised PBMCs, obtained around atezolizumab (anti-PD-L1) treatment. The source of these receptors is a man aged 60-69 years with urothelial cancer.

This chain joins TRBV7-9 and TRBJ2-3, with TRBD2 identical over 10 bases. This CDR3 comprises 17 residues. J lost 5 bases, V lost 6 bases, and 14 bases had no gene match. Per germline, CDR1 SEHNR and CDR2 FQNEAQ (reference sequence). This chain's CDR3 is CASSRITSGVSGDTQYF. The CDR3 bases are TGTGCCAGCAGTCGCATAACTAGCGGGGTCAGTGGAGATACGCAGTATTTT.

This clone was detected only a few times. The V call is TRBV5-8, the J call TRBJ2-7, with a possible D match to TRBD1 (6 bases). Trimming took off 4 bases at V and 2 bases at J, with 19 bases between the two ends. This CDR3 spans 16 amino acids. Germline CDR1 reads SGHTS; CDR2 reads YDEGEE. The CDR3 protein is CASSPTDSTGTYEQYF. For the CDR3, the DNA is TGTGCCAGCAGCCCAACAGATAGTACAGGGACCTACGAGCAGTACTTC. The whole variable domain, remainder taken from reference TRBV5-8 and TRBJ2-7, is EAGVTQSPTHLIKTRGQQATLRCSPISGHTSVYWYQQALGLGLQFLLWYDEGEERNRGNFPPRFSGRQFPNYSSELNVNALELEDSALYLCASSPTDSTGTYEQYFGPGTRLTVT.

The CDR3, as DNA: TGTGCCAGCAGCATCTCAATAATAGACACTGAAGCTTTCTTT. Its translation is CASSISIIDTEAFF. The chain has TRBV7-2 and TRBJ1-1; D is unclear. Trimming cost V 5 bases and J 3 bases, with 13 bases left between them. There are 14 residues in the CDR3. Germline values: CDR1 SGHTA, CDR2 FQGNSA. Full variable domain (rest looked up from reference TRBV7-2 and TRBJ1-1): GAGVSQSPSNKVTEKGKDVELRCDPISGHTALYWYRQSLGQGLEFLIYFQGNSAPDKSGLPSDRFSAERTGGSVSTLTIQRTQQEDSAVYLCASSISIIDTEAFFGQGTRLTVV.

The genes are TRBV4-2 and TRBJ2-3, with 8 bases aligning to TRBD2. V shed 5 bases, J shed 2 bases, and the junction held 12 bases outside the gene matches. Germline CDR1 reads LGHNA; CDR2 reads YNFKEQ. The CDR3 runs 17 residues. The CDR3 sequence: CASSGTFSGVPTDTQYF. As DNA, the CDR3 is TGTGCCAGCAGCGGGACCTTTAGCGGGGTACCCACAGATACGCAGTATTTT.

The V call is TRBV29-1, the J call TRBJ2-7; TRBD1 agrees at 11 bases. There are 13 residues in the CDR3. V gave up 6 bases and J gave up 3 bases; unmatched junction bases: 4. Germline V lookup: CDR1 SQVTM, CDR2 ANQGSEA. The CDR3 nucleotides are TGCAGCGTACCGGGACAGGGGGACTACGAGCAGTACTTC. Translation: CSVPGQGDYEQYF.

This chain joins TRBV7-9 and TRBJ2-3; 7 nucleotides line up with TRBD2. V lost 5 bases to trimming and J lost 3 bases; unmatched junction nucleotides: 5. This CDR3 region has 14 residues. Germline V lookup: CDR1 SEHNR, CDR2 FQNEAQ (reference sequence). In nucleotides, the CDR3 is TGTGCCAGCAGCACCCGGGGAGGGACAGATACGCAGTATTTT. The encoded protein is CASSTRGGTDTQYF.

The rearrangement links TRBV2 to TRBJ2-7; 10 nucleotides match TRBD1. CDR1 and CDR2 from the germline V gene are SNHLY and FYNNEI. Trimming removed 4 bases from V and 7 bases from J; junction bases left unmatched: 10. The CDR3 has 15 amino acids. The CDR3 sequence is CASSVGQGPLQEQYF. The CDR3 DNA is TGTGCCAGCAGTGTGGGACAGGGGCCCCTTCAGGAGCAGTACTTC. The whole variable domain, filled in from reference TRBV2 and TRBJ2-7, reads EPEVTQTPSHQVTQMGQEVILRCVPISNHLYFYWYRQILGQKVEFLVSFYNNEISEKSEIFDDQFSVERPDGSNFTLKIRSTKLEDSAMYFCASSVGQGPLQEQYFGPGTRLTVT.

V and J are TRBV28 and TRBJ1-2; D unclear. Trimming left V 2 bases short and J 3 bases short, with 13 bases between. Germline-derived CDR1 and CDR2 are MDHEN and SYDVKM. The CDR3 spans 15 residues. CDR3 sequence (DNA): TGTGCCAGCAGTTTAGACGGGGTTCGGGACTATGGCTACACCTTC. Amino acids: CASSLDGVRDYGYTF.

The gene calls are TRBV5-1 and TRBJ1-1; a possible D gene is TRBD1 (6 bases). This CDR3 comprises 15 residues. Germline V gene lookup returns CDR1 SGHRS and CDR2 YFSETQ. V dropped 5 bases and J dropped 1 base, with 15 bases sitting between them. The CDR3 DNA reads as TGCGCCAGCAGGGACAGCCAACTTGCGAACACTGAAGCTTTCTTT. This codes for CASRDSQLANTEAFF.

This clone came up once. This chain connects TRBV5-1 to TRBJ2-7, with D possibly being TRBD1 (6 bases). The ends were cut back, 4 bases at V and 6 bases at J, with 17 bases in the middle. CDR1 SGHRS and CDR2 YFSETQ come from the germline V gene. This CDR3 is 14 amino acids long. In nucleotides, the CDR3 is TGCGCCAGCAGCGTCCTACAGGGAACGGGCGAGCAGTACTTC. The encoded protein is CASSVLQGTGEQYF.

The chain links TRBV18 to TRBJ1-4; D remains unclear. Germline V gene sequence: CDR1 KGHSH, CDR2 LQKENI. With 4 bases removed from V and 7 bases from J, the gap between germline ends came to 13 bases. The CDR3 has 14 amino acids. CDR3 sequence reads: CASSLARQGEKLFF. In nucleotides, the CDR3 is TGTGCCAGCTCACTTGCTAGGCAAGGTGAAAAACTGTTTTTT. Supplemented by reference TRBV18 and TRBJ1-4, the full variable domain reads NAGVMQNPRHLVRRRGQEARLRCSPMKGHSHVYWYRQLPEEGLKFMVYLQKENIIDESGMPKERFSAEFPKEGPSILRIQQVVRGDSAAYFCASSLARQGEKLFFGSGTQLSVL.

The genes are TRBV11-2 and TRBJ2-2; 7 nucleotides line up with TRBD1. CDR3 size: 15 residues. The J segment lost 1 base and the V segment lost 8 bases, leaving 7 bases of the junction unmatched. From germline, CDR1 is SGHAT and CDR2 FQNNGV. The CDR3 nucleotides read TGTGCCAGCGGCCCTCGACAGGGGAACACCGGGGAGCTGTTTTTT. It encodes CASGPRQGNTGELFF.

This CDR3 is CSAQKGKEQYF. Here the CDR3 DNA reads TGCAGTGCTCAGAAGGGGAAAGAGCAGTACTTC. The chain uses TRBV20-1 and TRBJ2-7, with D perhaps TRBD1 (5 bases). Germline V gene sequence: CDR1 DFQATT, CDR2 SNEGSKA (reference sequence). The CDR3 covers 11 residues. V was shortened by 5 bases and J by 7 bases, with 12 bases between the two germline ends.

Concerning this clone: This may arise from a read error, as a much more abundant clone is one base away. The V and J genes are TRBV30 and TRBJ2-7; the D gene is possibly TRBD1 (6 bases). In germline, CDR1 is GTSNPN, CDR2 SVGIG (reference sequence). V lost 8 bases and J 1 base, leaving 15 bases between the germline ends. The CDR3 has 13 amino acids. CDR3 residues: CASSQDSSYEQYF. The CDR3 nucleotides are TGTGCCAGCAGCCAGGACAGTTCCTACGAGCAGTACTTC.

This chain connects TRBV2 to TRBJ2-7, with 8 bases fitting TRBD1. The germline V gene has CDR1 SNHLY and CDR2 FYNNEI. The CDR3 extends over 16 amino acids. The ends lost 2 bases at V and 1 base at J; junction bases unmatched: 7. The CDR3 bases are TGTGCCAGCAGTGAACAGGGGGCTCTTTCATCCTACGAGCAGTACTTC. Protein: CASSEQGALSSYEQYF.

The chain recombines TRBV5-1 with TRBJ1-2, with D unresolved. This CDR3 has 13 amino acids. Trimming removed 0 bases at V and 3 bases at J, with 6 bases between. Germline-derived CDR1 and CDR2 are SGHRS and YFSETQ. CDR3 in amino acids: CASSLAEHYGYTF. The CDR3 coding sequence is TGCGCCAGCAGCTTGGCCGAGCACTATGGCTACACCTTC.